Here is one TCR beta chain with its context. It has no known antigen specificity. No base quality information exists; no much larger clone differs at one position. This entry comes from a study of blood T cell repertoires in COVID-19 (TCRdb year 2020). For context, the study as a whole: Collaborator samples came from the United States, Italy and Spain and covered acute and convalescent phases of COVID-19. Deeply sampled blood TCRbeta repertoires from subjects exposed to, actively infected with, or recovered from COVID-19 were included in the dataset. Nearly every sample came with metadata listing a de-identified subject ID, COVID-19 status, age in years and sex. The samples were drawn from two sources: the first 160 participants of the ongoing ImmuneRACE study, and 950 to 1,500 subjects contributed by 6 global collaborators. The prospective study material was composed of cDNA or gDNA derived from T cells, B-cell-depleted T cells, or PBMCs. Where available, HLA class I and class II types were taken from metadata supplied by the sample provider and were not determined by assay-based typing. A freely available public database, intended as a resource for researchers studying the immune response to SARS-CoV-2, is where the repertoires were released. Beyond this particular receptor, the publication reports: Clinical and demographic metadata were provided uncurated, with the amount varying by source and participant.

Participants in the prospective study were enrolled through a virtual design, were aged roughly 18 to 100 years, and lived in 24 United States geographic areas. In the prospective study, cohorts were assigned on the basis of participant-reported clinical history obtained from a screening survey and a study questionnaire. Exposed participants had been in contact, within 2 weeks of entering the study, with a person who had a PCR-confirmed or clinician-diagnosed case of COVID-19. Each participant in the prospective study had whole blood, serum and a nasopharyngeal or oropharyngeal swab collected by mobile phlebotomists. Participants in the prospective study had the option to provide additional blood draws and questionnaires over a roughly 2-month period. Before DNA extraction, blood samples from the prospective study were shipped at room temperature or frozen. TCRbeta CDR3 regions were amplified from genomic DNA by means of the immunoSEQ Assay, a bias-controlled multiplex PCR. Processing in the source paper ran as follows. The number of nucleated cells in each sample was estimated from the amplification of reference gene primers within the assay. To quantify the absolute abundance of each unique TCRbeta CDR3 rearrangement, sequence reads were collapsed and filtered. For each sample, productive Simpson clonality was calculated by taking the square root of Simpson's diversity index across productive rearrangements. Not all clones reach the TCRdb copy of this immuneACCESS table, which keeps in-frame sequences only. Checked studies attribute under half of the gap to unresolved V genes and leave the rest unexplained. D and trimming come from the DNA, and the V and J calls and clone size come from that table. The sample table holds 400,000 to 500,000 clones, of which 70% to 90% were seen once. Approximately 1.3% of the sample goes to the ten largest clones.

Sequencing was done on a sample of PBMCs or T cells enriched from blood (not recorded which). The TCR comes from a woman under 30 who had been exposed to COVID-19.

The CDR3 reads as follows: CASNSGGRETQYF. The DNA is as follows: TGTGCCAGCAATTCAGGGGGCCGGGAGACCCAGTACTTC. The sequence links TRBV19 to TRBJ2-5, with 8 middle bases fitting TRBD1. Via the germline V gene (reference sequence), CDR1 is LNHDA and CDR2 SQIVND. Inclusive of the bounding cysteine and phenylalanine, the CDR3 is 13 residues long. Of the read, only the CDR3 DNA is kept; its 39 bases are in frame from base 1. Trimming removed 9 bases from V and 5 bases from J; the gene matches leave 8 bases unexplained.